These T cell receptor beta chains were read from a single sample in a study of T cell responses to AZD1222 COVID-19 vaccine. Data came from immunoSEQ multiplex PCR; TCRdb stores just in-frame clones and leaves some out. The sample includes over 110,000 clones, roughly 92% of them seen just once. Sequences were derived from peripheral blood, sampled 28 days after the second AZD1222 dose. The receptors originated from an adult who received the AZD1222 COVID-19 vaccine. CDR3s include the opening cysteine and the closing phenylalanine or tryptophan. The D gene is left open where the match is weak. Part of the rows lack a size; the others show once, few, many or a class for expanded clones.

j_call: TRBJ1-2
clone_size: -
cdr3_length: 11
d_call: -
v_call: TRBV28
cdr3_aa: CASSLDYGYTF
cdr3_nt: TGTGCCAGCAGTTTGGACTATGGCTACACCTTC

j_call: TRBJ1-1
clone_size: -
cdr3_length: 13
d_call: -
v_call: TRBV6-5
cdr3_aa: CASNGQMNTEAFF
cdr3_nt: TGTGCCAGCAATGGACAGATGAACACTGAAGCTTTCTTT

j_call: TRBJ2-7
clone_size: -
cdr3_length: 15
d_call: -
v_call: TRBV7-9
cdr3_aa: CASSPRQLDPYEQYF
cdr3_nt: TGTGCCAGCAGCCCTCGACAGCTCGATCCCTACGAGCAGTACTTC

j_call: TRBJ1-1
clone_size: -
cdr3_length: 18
d_call: -
v_call: TRBV27
cdr3_aa: CASSLSNFMGSMNTEAFF
cdr3_nt: TGTGCCAGCAGTTTATCGAATTTCATGGGGTCCATGAACACTGAAGCTTTCTTT

j_call: TRBJ1-5
clone_size: -
cdr3_length: 14
d_call: TRBD1
v_call: TRBV6-1
cdr3_aa: CATERTGEYQPQHF
cdr3_nt: TGTGCCACAGAACGGACAGGGGAGTATCAGCCCCAGCATTTT

j_call: TRBJ2-1
clone_size: -
cdr3_length: 14
d_call: -
v_call: TRBV28
cdr3_aa: CASSSGSFGTEQFF
cdr3_nt: TGTGCCAGCAGTTCCGGGTCCTTCGGGACTGAGCAGTTCTTC

j_call: TRBJ1-4
clone_size: -
cdr3_length: 15
d_call: -
v_call: TRBV6-5
cdr3_aa: CASRAEGVGNEKLFF
cdr3_nt: TGTGCCAGCAGAGCCGAAGGGGTGGGAAATGAAAAACTGTTTTTT

j_call: TRBJ2-7
clone_size: once
cdr3_length: 15
d_call: -
v_call: TRBV5-1
cdr3_aa: CASSLGTLLSYEQYF
cdr3_nt: TGCGCCAGCAGCTTGGGGACGTTACTCTCCTACGAGCAGTACTTC

j_call: TRBJ1-3
clone_size: -
cdr3_length: 16
d_call: TRBD1
v_call: TRBV5-5
cdr3_aa: CASSLREGASGNTIYF
cdr3_nt: TGTGCCAGCAGCTTGAGGGAGGGGGCCTCTGGAAACACCATATATTTT

j_call: TRBJ1-2
clone_size: -
cdr3_length: 14
d_call: -
v_call: TRBV19
cdr3_aa: CASSIGRSNYGYTF
cdr3_nt: TGTGCCAGTAGTATTGGGAGATCTAACTATGGCTACACCTTC

j_call: TRBJ2-1
clone_size: -
cdr3_length: 11
d_call: -
v_call: TRBV19
cdr3_aa: CASMGADEQFF
cdr3_nt: TGTGCCAGTATGGGGGCGGATGAGCAGTTCTTC

j_call: TRBJ2-1
clone_size: -
cdr3_length: 15
d_call: -
v_call: TRBV11-3
cdr3_aa: CASSPEGGAPNEQFF
cdr3_nt: TGTGCCAGCAGCCCCGAGGGTGGAGCCCCCAATGAGCAGTTCTTC

j_call: TRBJ1-2
clone_size: -
cdr3_length: 15
d_call: TRBD1
v_call: TRBV7-9
cdr3_aa: CASSSRTGRDYGYTF
cdr3_nt: TGTGCCAGCAGCTCCCGGACAGGGAGGGACTATGGCTACACCTTC

j_call: TRBJ2-7
clone_size: -
cdr3_length: 11
d_call: -
v_call: TRBV28
cdr3_aa: CASSQGYEQYF
cdr3_nt: TGTGCCAGCAGTCAGGGCTACGAGCAGTACTTC

j_call: TRBJ1-2
clone_size: -
cdr3_length: 14
d_call: -
v_call: TRBV2
cdr3_aa: CASSVSRGRDGYTF
cdr3_nt: TGTGCCAGCAGTGTCTCCCGGGGGCGGGATGGCTACACCTTC

j_call: TRBJ1-5
clone_size: -
cdr3_length: 16
d_call: -
v_call: TRBV6-6
cdr3_aa: CASSQRLLGSNQPQHF
cdr3_nt: TGTGCCAGCAGCCAGAGACTCCTGGGGAGCAATCAGCCCCAGCATTTT

j_call: TRBJ1-2
clone_size: -
cdr3_length: 15
d_call: TRBD1
v_call: TRBV7-3
cdr3_aa: CASSLVSTGKYGYTF
cdr3_nt: TGTGCCAGCAGCTTAGTGTCGACAGGGAAATATGGCTACACCTTC

j_call: TRBJ1-3
clone_size: -
cdr3_length: 15
d_call: -
v_call: TRBV9
cdr3_aa: CASSVEGKRTDTIYF
cdr3_nt: TGTGCCAGCAGCGTAGAAGGGAAAAGGACAGACACCATATATTTT

j_call: TRBJ1-1
clone_size: -
cdr3_length: 16
d_call: -
v_call: TRBV3-1/TRBV3-2
cdr3_aa: CASSQDGTATLRLAFF
cdr3_nt: TGTGCCAGCAGCCAAGATGGAACCGCGACCCTTCGTTTGGCTTTCTTT

j_call: TRBJ2-1
clone_size: -
cdr3_length: 15
d_call: TRBD2
v_call: TRBV6-5
cdr3_aa: CASSYRRGAPNEQFF
cdr3_nt: TGTGCCAGCAGTTACAGGCGGGGGGCGCCCAATGAGCAGTTCTTC

j_call: TRBJ1-6
clone_size: -
cdr3_length: 15
d_call: TRBD1
v_call: TRBV5-1
cdr3_aa: CASSLRQGGNSPLHF
cdr3_nt: TGCGCCAGCAGCTTAAGACAGGGCGGCAATTCACCCCTCCACTTT

j_call: TRBJ1-2
clone_size: -
cdr3_length: 13
d_call: -
v_call: TRBV6-5
cdr3_aa: CASRDVRHYGYTF
cdr3_nt: TGTGCCAGCAGAGACGTCAGGCACTATGGCTACACCTTC

j_call: TRBJ2-2
clone_size: -
cdr3_length: 16
d_call: -
v_call: TRBV5-1
cdr3_aa: CASSHRGHTTSGELFF
cdr3_nt: TGCGCCAGCAGCCATAGGGGACACACTACATCCGGGGAGCTGTTTTTT

j_call: TRBJ2-2
clone_size: -
cdr3_length: 14
d_call: -
v_call: TRBV5-8
cdr3_aa: CASSLVWVVGELFF
cdr3_nt: TGTGCCAGCAGCCTAGTTTGGGTAGTCGGGGAGCTGTTTTTT

j_call: TRBJ1-1
clone_size: -
cdr3_length: 16
d_call: -
v_call: TRBV7-2
cdr3_aa: CASSEYNRAQNTEAFF
cdr3_nt: TGTGCCAGCAGCGAGTACAACCGGGCCCAGAACACTGAAGCTTTCTTT

j_call: TRBJ2-3
clone_size: -
cdr3_length: 14
d_call: -
v_call: TRBV11-2
cdr3_aa: CASSLESPRGTQYF
cdr3_nt: TGTGCCAGCAGCTTAGAAAGCCCCCGAGGTACGCAGTATTTT

j_call: TRBJ1-2
clone_size: -
cdr3_length: 13
d_call: -
v_call: TRBV12-3/TRBV12-4
cdr3_aa: CASGDGWGYGYTF
cdr3_nt: TGTGCCAGCGGTGACGGTTGGGGCTATGGCTACACCTTC

j_call: TRBJ2-1
clone_size: -
cdr3_length: 12
d_call: -
v_call: TRBV5-1
cdr3_aa: CASSRSGNEQFF
cdr3_nt: TGCGCCAGCAGCAGATCAGGAAATGAGCAGTTCTTC

j_call: TRBJ1-5
clone_size: -
cdr3_length: 15
d_call: TRBD1
v_call: TRBV19
cdr3_aa: CASSSKGQGRAIQHF
cdr3_nt: TGTGCCAGTAGTAGTAAGGGACAGGGAAGGGCGATCCAGCATTTT

j_call: TRBJ1-1
clone_size: -
cdr3_length: 12
d_call: -
v_call: TRBV12-3/TRBV12-4
cdr3_aa: CASSPPGGNAFF
cdr3_nt: TGTGCCAGCAGTCCCCCGGGTGGAAACGCTTTCTTT

j_call: TRBJ2-7
clone_size: -
cdr3_length: 14
d_call: -
v_call: TRBV7-9
cdr3_aa: CASSSGTYSYEQYF
cdr3_nt: TGTGCCAGCAGCTCCGGGACCTACTCCTACGAGCAGTACTTC

j_call: TRBJ2-7
clone_size: once
cdr3_length: 14
d_call: TRBD1
v_call: TRBV28
cdr3_aa: CASSLGTVSYEQYF
cdr3_nt: TGTGCCAGCAGTCTCGGGACAGTCTCCTACGAGCAGTACTTC

j_call: TRBJ2-5
clone_size: once
cdr3_length: 12
d_call: -
v_call: TRBV19
cdr3_aa: CASSFFGETQYF
cdr3_nt: TGTGCCAGTAGTTTCTTCGGAGAGACCCAGTACTTC

j_call: TRBJ1-4
clone_size: -
cdr3_length: 15
d_call: TRBD1
v_call: TRBV24-1
cdr3_aa: CATSDPGTGDEKLFF
cdr3_nt: TGTGCCACCAGTGACCCCGGGACAGGGGATGAAAAACTGTTTTTT

j_call: TRBJ2-1
clone_size: -
cdr3_length: 17
d_call: TRBD2
v_call: TRBV2
cdr3_aa: CASRLAGGPATYNEQFF
cdr3_nt: TGTGCCAGCAGACTAGCGGGAGGCCCCGCCACCTACAATGAGCAGTTCTTC

j_call: TRBJ1-1
clone_size: -
cdr3_length: 14
d_call: -
v_call: TRBV5-1
cdr3_aa: CASSLGGGSTEAFF
cdr3_nt: TGCGCCAGCAGCTTGGGGGGTGGGAGCACTGAAGCTTTCTTT

j_call: TRBJ1-5
clone_size: -
cdr3_length: 15
d_call: TRBD1
v_call: TRBV7-9
cdr3_aa: CASSPTGALGWIQHF
cdr3_nt: TGTGCCAGCAGCCCAACAGGGGCCTTGGGCTGGATCCAGCATTTT

j_call: TRBJ1-4
clone_size: once
cdr3_length: 13
d_call: -
v_call: TRBV7-2
cdr3_aa: CASSLWRGEKLFF
cdr3_nt: TGTGCCAGCAGCTTATGGCGCGGTGAAAAACTGTTTTTT